This TCR beta chain was recovered during a study of cytomegalovirus exposure and HLA in healthy donors. General study points: Cytomegalovirus-associated status was assigned to roughly 160 TCR beta chains. Follow-up analysis later connected one missense variant in DCLRE1C with trimming of TCR beta V- and J-genes.

These donors, healthy bone marrow donors, were studied. The V gene's germline CDR1 is LNHDA and CDR2 SQIVND (reference sequence). The V gene end was trimmed by 2 bases and the J gene end by 0 bases; junction bases not matched to a gene: 7. The CDR3 covers 18 residues. The PCR ran on 60 Vbeta and 13 Jbeta primers. Profiling relied on immunoSEQ multiplex PCR, and the TCRdb table lists in-frame clones only, not all of them. The sample carries some 200,000 clones, about 81% recorded once. Turning to this clone: As yet, its antigen is unknown.

The rearrangement joins TRBV19 to TRBJ1-6, with 7 bases matching TRBD1. Sequencing was done on a sample of PBMCs. The TCR sequence derives from a woman aged 18-30 years in good health and CMV-seronegative. The DNA of the CDR3 is TGTGCCAGTAGTATATTTGGACAGGAAAGCTCCTATAATTCACCCCTCCACTTT. Encoded protein: CASSIFGQESSYNSPLHF.